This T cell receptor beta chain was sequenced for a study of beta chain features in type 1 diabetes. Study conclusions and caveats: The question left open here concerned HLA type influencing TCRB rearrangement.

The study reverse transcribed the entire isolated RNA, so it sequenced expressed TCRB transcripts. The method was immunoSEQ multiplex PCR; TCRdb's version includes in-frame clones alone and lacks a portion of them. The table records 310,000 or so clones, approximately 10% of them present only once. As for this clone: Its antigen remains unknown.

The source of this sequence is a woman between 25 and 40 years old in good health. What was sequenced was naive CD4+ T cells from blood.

CDR3 loop: CASSLDGRAGEQYF. The CDR3 nucleotides read TGTGCCAGCAGCTTAGACGGGAGGGCCGGCGAGCAGTACTTC. The chain has TRBV7-2 and TRBJ2-7; 8 bases agree with TRBD2. The CDR3 totals 14 residues. Losses at the gene ends were 1 base for V and 6 bases for J; bases not matched to a gene: 5. Germline CDR1 SGHTA, CDR2 FQGNSA.